Listed below are T cell receptor beta chains from one sample, sequenced in a study of regulatory T cells in long-lasting Graves disease. TCRdb called the multiplex PCR reads again in MiXCR, with one record for every CDR3 protein. The sample records about 460,000 distinct CDR3 sequences, 14% being singletons. Another study also made use of these data, one on T cells in Graves' hyperthyroidism and ophthalmopathy.

Specimen: peripheral blood mononuclear cells (PBMCs), collected at new diagnosis, from a patient treated with antithyroid drugs. These receptors all stem from a woman in her forties or fifties with Graves disease. CDR3s include the opening cysteine and the closing phenylalanine or tryptophan. The D gene is left open where the match is weak. Rows give clone size only sometimes, using once, few, many, or a class for an expanded clone.

j_call clone_size v_call d_call cdr3_nt cdr3_aa
TRBJ2-1 many TRBV19 . TGTGCCAGTAATAGTGGTGGGGTAATACCACCTTACAATGAGCAGTTCTTC CASNSGGVIPPYNEQFF
TRBJ2-1 . TRBV6-2/TRBV6-3 . TGTGCCAGCAGTTTGAGGGTTGATGAGCAGTTCTTC CASSLRVDEQFF
TRBJ2-1 . TRBV24-1 TRBD2 TGTGCCACCAGTGATGAAAGCAGCGGGAGAGATGAGCAGTTCTTC CATSDESSGRDEQFF
TRBJ2-7 . TRBV19 . TGTGCCAGTAGTCTGGAGGGGATCGGACCTCTCTCCTACGAGCAGTACTTC CASSLEGIGPLSYEQYF
TRBJ2-2 few TRBV10-3 . TGTGCCATCAGACCGGGGACGGCTACGAACACCGGGGAGCTGTTTTTT CAIRPGTATNTGELFF
TRBJ2-7 few TRBV18 TRBD2 TGTGCCAGCTCACCACCTAGTCTAGCGGATGGAGAGCAGTACTTC CASSPPSLADGEQYF
TRBJ2-7 few TRBV4-2 TRBD1 TGTGCCAGCAGCCATCGACAGGGGGTAACGGACGAGCAGTACTTC CASSHRQGVTDEQYF
TRBJ2-1 many TRBV27 . TGTGCCAGCTTCGGGACTCGCGTCGGTGAGCAGTTCTTC CASFGTRVGEQFF
TRBJ2-4 many TRBV11-2 . TGTGCCAGCAGACCCCCGGACGGCAACATTCAGTACTTC CASRPPDGNIQYF
TRBJ2-1 . TRBV12-3/TRBV12-4 TRBD1 TGTGCCAGCAGGGACAGGGGGTCGTCCTACAATGAGCAGTTCTTC CASRDRGSSYNEQFF
TRBJ2-7 many TRBV5-1 . TGCGCCAGCAGCCCGGACAGTCAGAGTATCTACGAGCAGTACTTC CASSPDSQSIYEQYF
TRBJ2-7 many TRBV12-3/TRBV12-4 TRBD2 TGTGCCAGCATCCCCCCCGGGGGGAGCTCCTACGAGCAGTACTTC CASIPPGGSSYEQYF
TRBJ2-7 . TRBV4-1 TRBD2 TGCGCCAGCAGCCTCGAGCGGGAGGGCCCGGACGAGCAGTACTTC CASSLEREGPDEQYF
TRBJ2-3 many TRBV5-1 . TGCGCCAGCAGCCCGGAGGGGCCTCCAGATACGCAGTATTTT CASSPEGPPDTQYF
TRBJ1-2 many TRBV2 TRBD1 TGTGCCAGCAGGGATCCGGACAGGTCTGGAGTCTATGGCTACACCTTC CASRDPDRSGVYGYTF
TRBJ2-3 . TRBV7-9 TRBD1 TGTGCCAGCAGCTTCCCGACAGGGGGGAACACAGATACGCAGTATTTT CASSFPTGGNTDTQYF
TRBJ2-3 many TRBV7-7 TRBD2 TGTGCCAGCAGCGCCGGGACTAGCTTTATCACAGATACGCAGTATTTT CASSAGTSFITDTQYF
TRBJ2-5 . TRBV30 . TGTGCCTGGAGTGTACAAAGGGGTAACGTCCAAGAGACCCAGTACTTC CAWSVQRGNVQETQYF
TRBJ2-3 few TRBV2 TRBD2 TGTGCCAGCAGTCATACTAGCGGGAGGGCCACAGATACGCAGTATTTT CASSHTSGRATDTQYF
TRBJ2-7 many TRBV28 . TGTGCCAGCAGTTTATGGAGGGACTCCCTCTACGAGCAGTACTTC CASSLWRDSLYEQYF
TRBJ1-1 many TRBV7-8 . TGTGCCAGCAGCTTAGTGGCGATAAAAGGCACTGAAGCTTTCTTT CASSLVAIKGTEAFF
TRBJ2-1 . TRBV19 . TGTGCCAGTACACCTAGCGTCACCTACAATGAGCAGTTCTTC CASTPSVTYNEQFF
TRBJ2-1 few TRBV10-3 TRBD1 TGTGCCATCAGTGACAGGGGGCGATCGGATGAGCAGTTCTTC CAISDRGRSDEQFF
TRBJ2-5 few TRBV27 TRBD1 TGTGCCAGCAGTTTTCGAACAGGGGAACAAGAGACCCAGTACTTC CASSFRTGEQETQYF
TRBJ1-1 many TRBV10-3 TRBD1 TGTGCCATCAGCCCTGACAGGGGTGGTGAAGCTTTCTTT CAISPDRGGEAFF
TRBJ2-5 many TRBV7-9 TRBD1 TGTGCCAGCAGCTTCGGACAGGGGGCCGCGGAGACCCAGTACTTC CASSFGQGAAETQYF
TRBJ2-5 many TRBV29-1 TRBD2 TGCAGCGTGTCAGCGGGAAGGGAGACCCAGTACTTC CSVSAGRETQYF
TRBJ2-7 many TRBV28 TRBD1 TGTGCCAGCAGTTTTGGGGACAGGGCCCACGAGCAGTACTTC CASSFGDRAHEQYF
TRBJ2-5 . TRBV10-3 . TGTGCCATCAGTTTCCAGACCCAAGAGACCCAGTACTTC CAISFQTQETQYF
TRBJ2-1 many TRBV2 . TGTGCCAGCAGTGAAGGACGGACAGTCTACAATGAGCAGTTCTTC CASSEGRTVYNEQFF
TRBJ1-5 . TRBV6-1 TRBD1 TGTGCCAGCAGGCCGGGACAGGGGAGCAATCAGCCCCAGCATTTT CASRPGQGSNQPQHF
TRBJ2-1 few TRBV25-1 . TGTGCCAGCAGCCCGGGCGGGTGGCAGACAGACCAGAGCTCCTACAATGAGCAGTTCTTC CASSPGGWQTDQSSYNEQFF
TRBJ2-4 many TRBV6-1 TRBD2 TGTGCCAGCAGTGTAGTCCCCCCTCTACGACTCGGGCCAGCGGGAAGCCTAAAAAACATTCAGTACTTC CASSVVPPLRLGPAGSLKNIQYF
TRBJ2-3 many TRBV7-9 . TGTGCCAGCAGCCCGCGCAGGGGTACCCTCACAGATACGCAGTATTTT CASSPRRGTLTDTQYF
TRBJ2-6 many TRBV5-1 . TGCGCCAGCAGCTTGGCCGGAGCTAACTCTGGGGCCAACGTCCTGACTTTC CASSLAGANSGANVLTF
TRBJ2-1 few TRBV7-3 . TGTGCCAGCAGCTCCCTGGGAAGGATTGCGAACAATGAGCAGTTCTTC CASSSLGRIANNEQFF
TRBJ2-3 many TRBV7-3 TRBD2 TGTGCCAGCAGCTTAAGACTAGCGGGACCAGATACGCAGTATTTT CASSLRLAGPDTQYF
TRBJ2-4 many TRBV6-1 . TGTGCCAGCAGTGACTCGGAGGGGGCGAGGAAGATGAACATTCAGTACTTC CASSDSEGARKMNIQYF
TRBJ2-3 few TRBV6-2/TRBV6-3 TRBD2 TGTGCCAGCAGACTAGCGGGAGCTTCAGATACGCAGTATTTT CASRLAGASDTQYF
TRBJ2-7 few TRBV6-2/TRBV6-3 TRBD2 TGTGCCAGCAGTTACTCGGGACTAGCGGGCGTGCAGTACTTC CASSYSGLAGVQYF
TRBJ2-7 . TRBV15 . TGTGCCACGGGGTTCGCGGACCCTCCCTACGAGCAGTACTTC CATGFADPPYEQYF
TRBJ2-2 . TRBV12-3/TRBV12-4 TRBD2 TGTGCCAGCAGTTCGGGGGGGGGGGAGCTGTTTTTT CASSSGGGELFF
TRBJ2-2 many TRBV5-1 TRBD1 TGCGCCAGCAACAGGGGGTCCGGGGAGCTGTTTTTT CASNRGSGELFF
TRBJ2-5 many TRBV6-1 . TGTGCCAGCGAGTATACCCAAGAGACCCAGTACTTC CASEYTQETQYF
TRBJ2-7 many TRBV3-1 TRBD1 TGTGCCAGCAGCCAACCGGGACAGGGGACCCACGAGCAGTACTTC CASSQPGQGTHEQYF
TRBJ2-7 . TRBV7-9 . TGTGCCAGCAGCTCAACAGGGCCAACGGTCTACGAGCAGGACTTC CASSSTGPTVYEQDF
TRBJ2-1 many TRBV11-2 . TGTGCCAGCAGCCCGTCGGACTACAATGAGCAGTTCTTC CASSPSDYNEQFF
TRBJ2-7 few TRBV7-9 TRBD1 TGTGCCAGCAGCCCAGGCGCCGGGACAGGGTCCGGCGAGCAGTACTTC CASSPGAGTGSGEQYF
TRBJ1-5 many TRBV7-4 TRBD1 TGTGCCAGCAGCTTAGCGGACAGGCATAGCAATCAGCCCCAGCATTTT CASSLADRHSNQPQHF
TRBJ2-7 . TRBV20-1 TRBD2 TGCAGTGCTAGGTGGACTAGCTCCTACGAGCAGTACTTC CSARWTSSYEQYF
TRBJ1-6 many TRBV11-2 TRBD1 TGTGCCAGCAGCTTAGAACGGGACAGAAATTCACCCCTCCACTTT CASSLERDRNSPLHF
TRBJ1-1 many TRBV5-1 . TGCGCCAGCAGCTTGGTACCAGGGAAGGGCACTGAAGCTTTCTTT CASSLVPGKGTEAFF
TRBJ2-7 many TRBV6-1 TRBD1 TGTGCCAGCAGGGGACAGGTCGGTGGTTACGAGCAGTACTTC CASRGQVGGYEQYF
TRBJ1-5 many TRBV28 . TGTGCCAGCAGTTTATGGCAGGGGATGGGGAAACAGCCCCAGCATTTT CASSLWQGMGKQPQHF
TRBJ2-1 many TRBV11-3 TRBD2 TGTGCCAGCAGCTTGGGCGGGAGTCCCGGTAATGAGCAGTTCTTC CASSLGGSPGNEQFF
TRBJ2-4 few TRBV24-1 . TGTGCCACCAGTGATTCTCAAGACTATTTGGACATTCAGTACTTC CATSDSQDYLDIQYF
TRBJ2-2 many TRBV27 . TGTGCCAGCAGTTATTTCCAGACCGCGAACACCGGGGAGCTGTTTTTT CASSYFQTANTGELFF
TRBJ1-5 many TRBV10-3 TRBD1 TGTGCCATCAGTCGGGACAGCTTAGGGCAGCCCCAGCATTTT CAISRDSLGQPQHF
TRBJ2-1 many TRBV20-1 . TGCAGTGCTAGAGATGGGACAAGTACCCTCAGCTCCTACAATGAGCAGTTCTTC CSARDGTSTLSSYNEQFF